Sequencing of this T cell receptor beta chain was carried out in a study of CD8 T cells in ankylosing spondylitis. Study outcomes and limitations: From matched ankylosing spondylitis synovial fluid, disease-linked clones were reportedly recovered at significantly enriched levels. Disease-associated clonotypes exhibited CD8+ identity and were relatively infrequent in peripheral blood. Apparently characteristic of ankylosing spondylitis blood was a TCR beta motif (about 8 highly homologous variants). Certain motif variants had earlier appeared in reactive arthritis synovial fluid and blood.

This clonotype was seen only a few times. The antigen is undetermined. This CDR3 contains 16 residues. CDR1 and CDR2 from the germline V gene are SGHDN and FVKESK. V was cut by 0 bases and J by 2 bases, with 13 bases left in between. Generation of TCR beta libraries employed quantitative 5'-RACE incorporating molecular barcodes. TCRdb re-called the 5' RACE reads with MiXCR, one entry per CDR3 protein. The table shows 250,000 to 350,000 distinct CDR3 sequences, with approximately 8% occurring only once. This TCR came from a male donor with ankylosing spondylitis. The J gene is TRBJ2-5, the V gene TRBV14; possible D gene TRBD1, 7 bases. The material sequenced was blood, either unsorted or a sorted T cell fraction (not recorded which). The CDR3 loop is CASSQEWAGGQETQYF. The CDR3 bases are TGTGCCAGCAGCCAAGAGTGGGCAGGGGGGCAAGAGACCCAGTACTTC.